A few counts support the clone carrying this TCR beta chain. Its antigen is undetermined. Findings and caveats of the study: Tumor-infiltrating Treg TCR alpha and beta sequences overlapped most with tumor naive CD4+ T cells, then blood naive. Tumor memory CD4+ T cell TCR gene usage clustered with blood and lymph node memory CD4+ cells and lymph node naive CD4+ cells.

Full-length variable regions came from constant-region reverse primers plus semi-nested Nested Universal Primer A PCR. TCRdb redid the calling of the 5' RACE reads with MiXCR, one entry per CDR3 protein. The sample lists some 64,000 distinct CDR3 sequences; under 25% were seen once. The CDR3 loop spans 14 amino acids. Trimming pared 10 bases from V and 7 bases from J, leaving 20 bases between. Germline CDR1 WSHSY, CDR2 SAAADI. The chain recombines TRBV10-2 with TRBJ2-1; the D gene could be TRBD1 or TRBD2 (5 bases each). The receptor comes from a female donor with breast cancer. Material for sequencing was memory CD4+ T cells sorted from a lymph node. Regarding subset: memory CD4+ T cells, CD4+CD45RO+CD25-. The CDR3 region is CAIATVGVGNEQFF. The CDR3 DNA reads TGCGCCATCGCGACAGTGGGGGTGGGTAATGAGCAGTTCTTC.